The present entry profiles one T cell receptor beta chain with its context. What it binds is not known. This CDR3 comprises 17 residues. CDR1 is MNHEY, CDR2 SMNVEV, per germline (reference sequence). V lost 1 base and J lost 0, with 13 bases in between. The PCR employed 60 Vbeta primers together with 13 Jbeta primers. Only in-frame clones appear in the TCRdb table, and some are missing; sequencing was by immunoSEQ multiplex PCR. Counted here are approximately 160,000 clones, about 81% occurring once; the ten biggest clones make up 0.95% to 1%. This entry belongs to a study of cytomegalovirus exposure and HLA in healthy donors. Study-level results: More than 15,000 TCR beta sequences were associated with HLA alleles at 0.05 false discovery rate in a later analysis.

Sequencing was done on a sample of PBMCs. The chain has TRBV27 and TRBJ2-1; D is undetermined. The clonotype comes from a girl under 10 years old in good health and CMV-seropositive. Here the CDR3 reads CASSLWSTLSSYNEQFF. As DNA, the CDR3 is TGTGCCAGCAGTTTATGGTCGACTCTGAGCTCCTACAATGAGCAGTTCTTC.